This entry concerns a single TCR beta chain. What it binds is unknown. The record originates from a study of identical twins. This CDR3 has 14 amino acids. The V segment lost 6 bases and the J segment 2 bases; nucleotides outside the gene matches: 4. Germline lookup yields CDR1 SNHLY and CDR2 FYNNEI. Study-wide points: A cross-sectional statistical analysis, not follow-up of the same donors, supported the conclusions.

TCRdb called the 5' RACE reads again in MiXCR, with one record for every CDR3 protein. The sample lists 450,000 to 500,000 distinct CDR3 sequences, 14% occurring once. The same data also contributed to another study, on yellow fever vaccine responses in identical twins.

This rearrangement joins TRBV2 to TRBJ1-2; 9 bases map to TRBD1. The material sequenced was CD4+ T cells sorted from blood. The source of this sequence is a woman aged 18-29 years in good health. The CDR3: CASRGGTGNYGYTF. Here the CDR3 DNA reads TGTGCCAGCAGGGGGGGGACAGGGAACTATGGCTACACCTTC. Using reference TRBV2 and TRBJ1-2 for the parts outside the CDR3, the full variable domain is EPEVTQTPSHQVTQMGQEVILRCVPISNHLYFYWYRQILGQKVEFLVSFYNNEISEKSEIFDDQFSVERPDGSNFTLKIRSTKLEDSAMYFCASRGGTGNYGYTFGSGTRLTVV.